Sequencing of this T cell receptor beta chain was carried out in a study of neoadjuvant anti-PD-1 for oral cavity cancer. Profiled with immunoSEQ multiplex PCR; TCRdb holds only in-frame clones, not every one. The sample lists approximately 67,000 clones, approximately 82% occurring once. Germline CDR1 and CDR2: LNHNV and YYDKDF (reference sequence). V lost 8 bases, J lost 0 bases, and 11 bases lay in between. This CDR3 is 14 amino acids long. The clonotype comes from a person between 40 and 79 years old with oral cavity squamous cell carcinoma. The sample here was PBMCs, taken before nivolumab (anti-PD-1) treatment. The chain has TRBV15 and TRBJ1-5; D unclear. CDR3 bases: TGTGCCACCCGGGTGGCACATAGCAATCAGCCCCAGCATTTT. It is translated as CATRVAHSNQPQHF.